This TCR beta chain was found in a study of regulatory T cells in long-lasting Graves disease. Investigators prepared the TCR beta libraries by applying iRepertoire HTBI primers and Arm-PCR of CDR3 regions. Via MiXCR, TCRdb re-called the multiplex PCR reads, giving one row per CDR3 protein. The sample includes 440,000 or so distinct CDR3 sequences, 15% to 20% of them seen just once. Many counts were recorded for this clonotype. Antigen specificity is unknown. Time point in this sample: newly diagnosed GD, antithyroid drugs for less than 3 months. The TCR library was made from RNA that had been extracted from PBMCs in TRIzol. Graves' disease diagnoses followed American Thyroid Association guidelines. Study-level results: A limited number of samples was an acknowledged limitation.

V trimming: 3 bases; J trimming: 1 base; junction bases outside the gene matches: 5. CDR1 SGHAT and CDR2 FQNNGV come from the germline V gene. The CDR3 runs to 16 residues. The same data also went into a second study, on T cells in Graves' hyperthyroidism and ophthalmopathy. That paper states: Patients aged 18 to 65 with hyperthyroidism were newly diagnosed, with duration under 2 months.

The V and J genes are TRBV11-2 and TRBJ2-4; 8 bases are shared with TRBD2. This sequence originates from a woman in her twenties or thirties with Graves disease. The sample consisted of peripheral blood mononuclear cells (PBMCs), taken at new diagnosis, from a patient treated with antithyroid drugs. The CDR3, as DNA: TGTGCCAGCAGCTTGCCCCGGGAGGGGGCCAAAAACATTCAGTACTTC. Protein sequence: CASSLPREGAKNIQYF.